The present entry profiles one T cell receptor (beta chain) with its context. The antigen is not known. CDR3 length: 17 amino acids. J lost 0 bases, V lost 0 bases, and 5 bases had no gene match. Per the germline V gene, CDR1 is MNHEY and CDR2 is SVGAGI. This entry comes from a study of T cells after yellow fever vaccination. The TCR cDNA carried a universal primer site and UMIs from 5'RACE template switching. TCRdb called the 5' RACE reads again in MiXCR, with one record for every CDR3 protein. The table records 500,000 to 650,000 distinct CDR3 sequences, roughly a sixth of them present only once. Study results and caveats: The secondary response peaked faster, at day 5 versus 15, but was weaker. Post-booster repertoires contained most primary-vaccination clones again (roughly 95% CD4, about 90% CD8). Overlap between CD4 and CD8 compartments was detected for a small share of clonotypes.

This chain links TRBV6-5 with TRBJ1-5; TRBD1 matches 7 bases. The source of this sequence is a man between 18 and 35 years old who received the YFV17D yellow fever vaccine. Sequenced here: PBMCs, sampled 5 to 6 days after the first yellow fever vaccination. The CDR3 bases are TGTGCCAGCAGTTACTCCCAGGGGGGCTATAGCAATCAGCCCCAGCATTTT. Its translation is CASSYSQGGYSNQPQHF.